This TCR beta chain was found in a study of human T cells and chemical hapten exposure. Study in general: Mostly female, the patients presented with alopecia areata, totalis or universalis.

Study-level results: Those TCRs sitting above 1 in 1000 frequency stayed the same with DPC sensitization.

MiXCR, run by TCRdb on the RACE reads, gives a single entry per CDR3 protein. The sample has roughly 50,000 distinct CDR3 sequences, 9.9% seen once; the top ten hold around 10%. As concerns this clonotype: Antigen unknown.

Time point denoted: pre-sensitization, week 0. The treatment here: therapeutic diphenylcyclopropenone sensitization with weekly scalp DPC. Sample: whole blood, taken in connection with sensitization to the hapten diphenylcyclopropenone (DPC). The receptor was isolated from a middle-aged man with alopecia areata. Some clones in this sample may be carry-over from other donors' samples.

CDR3 DNA: TGTGCCAGCTCGTCTTTCTTAGCGGGAGTCTCCTACGAGCAGTACTTC. Its protein is CASSSFLAGVSYEQYF. V gene TRBV18 combines with J gene TRBJ2-7, with TRBD2 matching 9 bases. V lost 6 bases to trimming and J lost 0 bases; unmatched junction nucleotides: 9. CDR1 is KGHSH, CDR2 LQKENI, per germline. CDR3 length: 16 residues.